The 24 T cell receptor beta chains listed next were all sequenced from one sample in a study of T cell changes during pregnancy in multiple sclerosis (dated by TCRdb to between 2018 and 2020). To prepare the library, the immunoSEQ multiplex PCR assay was applied. The source is immuneACCESS, and TCRdb retained only in-frame sequences with V and J called. Part of the clones is not carried over; for the studies checked, unresolved V genes explain less than half of this, and the remainder is unexplained. The sample has about 38,000 clones on record, roughly nine tenths of them singletons. In total, the top ten clones hold about 5.5% of the sample. Specimen: CD8+ T cells from peripheral blood mononuclear cells, collected in the third trimester of pregnancy. The origin of the receptors is a female donor with multiple sclerosis, enrolled in a pregnancy study.

This chain joins TRBV10-3 and TRBJ2-1; no firm D call. The V end lost 7 bases, the J end lost 4 bases, and 23 bases lay between the germline ends. Germline V gene data show CDR1 as ENHRY and CDR2 as SYGVKD. This CDR3 is built from 17 residues. The CDR3 bases are TGTGCCATCAACAGCCCCCCTCGTGGGTCCTCATACAATGAGCAGTTCTTC. It specifies CAINSPPRGSSYNEQFF.

J is TRBJ2-3 and V is TRBV10-3; 11 bases are shared with TRBD2. Germline V gene data show CDR1 as ENHRY and CDR2 as SYGVKD. The ends lost 3 bases at V and 5 bases at J; junction bases unmatched: 4. This CDR3 contains 15 residues. The DNA for the CDR3 is TGTGCCATCAGTGAATTAGCGGGAGGGGAAGATACGCAGTATTTT. This codes for CAISELAGGEDTQYF.

The chain couples TRBV2 to TRBJ1-1, with D tentatively TRBD1 (5 bases). Trimming removed 9 bases at V and 11 bases at J, with 16 bases between. Germline CDR1 SNHLY, CDR2 FYNNEI. The CDR3 totals 11 residues. For the CDR3, the DNA is TGTGCCAGGACTGAGTGGGCAGGGGCTTTCTTT. This sequence encodes CARTEWAGAFF.

The V call is TRBV7-2, the J call TRBJ2-1; D is possibly TRBD2 (5 bases). V lost 5 bases and J 9 bases, leaving 11 bases between the germline ends. The CDR3 has 12 residues. Germline values: CDR1 SGHTA, CDR2 FQGNSA. The CDR3, as DNA: TGTGCCAGCAGCCACGCGGGCGGTGAGCAGTTCTTC. Its translation is CASSHAGGEQFF. Based on the CDR3 plus reference TRBV7-2 and TRBJ2-1, the full variable domain is GAGVSQSPSNKVTEKGKDVELRCDPISGHTALYWYRQSLGQGLEFLIYFQGNSAPDKSGLPSDRFSAERTGGSVSTLTIQRTQQEDSAVYLCASSHAGGEQFFGPGTRLTVL.

The CDR3 region is CASSQDRAGNTEAFF. CDR3 coding DNA: TGCGCCAGCAGCCAAGATAGGGCGGGGAACACTGAAGCTTTCTTT. The chain recombines TRBV4-3 with TRBJ1-1; no clear D. Germline CDR1 and CDR2: LGHNA and YSLEER. The CDR3 contains 15 residues. Deletions cut 0 bases from V and 1 base from J, with 9 bases between.

This chain connects TRBV6-4 to TRBJ2-2; a possible D gene is TRBD2 (5 bases). The germline V and J ends were trimmed by 6 bases and 1 base, with 15 bases remaining between them. CDR3 length: 16 residues. Germline lookup yields CDR1 MRHNA and CDR2 SNTAGT. DNA of the CDR3: TGTGCCAGCAGCCCCTCCGTGCGGGTGAACACCGGGGAGCTGTTTTTT. It translates to CASSPSVRVNTGELFF.

The V gene is TRBV19, the J gene TRBJ1-2, with TRBD1 as a possible D gene (6 bases). The CDR3 loop spans 20 amino acids. Trimming stripped 2 bases from V and 4 bases from J, with 29 bases between. CDR1 is LNHDA and CDR2 is SQIVND in the germline V gene (reference sequence). The CDR3 spells CASSIQREWTARQLGYGYTF. The CDR3 region has the DNA TGTGCCAGTAGTATACAGCGGGAATGGACAGCTCGTCAACTGGGCTATGGCTACACCTTC. The full variable domain, completed using reference TRBV19 and TRBJ1-2, is DGGITQSPKYLFRKEGQNVTLSCEQNLNHDAMYWYRQDPGQGLRLIYYSQIVNDFQKGDIAEGYSVSREKKESFPLTVTSAQKNPTAFYLCASSIQREWTARQLGYGYTFGSGTRLTVV.

The chain uses TRBV27 and TRBJ2-7; 7 nucleotides match TRBD1. This CDR3 region has 17 residues. Germline loops: CDR1 MNHEY, CDR2 SMNVEV (reference sequence). V lost 6 bases and J lost 4; bases outside the gene matches: 18. The CDR3 loop reads CASSTYYVQGKKYEQYF. The CDR3 nucleotides read TGTGCCAGCAGCACTTACTACGTACAGGGGAAGAAGTACGAGCAGTACTTC.

This clone appeared once. This sequence joins TRBV18 and TRBJ1-1, with D hard to call. Germline CDR1 is KGHSH and CDR2 is LQKENI. The CDR3 covers 14 residues. Trimming pared 2 bases from V and 1 base from J, leaving 8 bases between. DNA of the CDR3: TGTGCCAGCTCACCATCACATCGGAACACTGAAGCTTTCTTT. It codes for CASSPSHRNTEAFF. The full variable domain, rest sourced from reference TRBV18 and TRBJ1-1, is NAGVMQNPRHLVRRRGQEARLRCSPMKGHSHVYWYRQLPEEGLKFMVYLQKENIIDESGMPKERFSAEFPKEGPSILRIQQVVRGDSAAYFCASSPSHRNTEAFFGQGTRLTVV.

This clone was seen a handful of times. V is TRBV15 and J is TRBJ1-2; possibly TRBD1 for D (6 bases). The ends were cut back, 5 bases at V and 2 bases at J, with 12 bases in the middle. Germline-derived CDR1 and CDR2 are LNHNV and YYDKDF (reference sequence). There are 14 residues in the CDR3. This chain's CDR3 is CATSEIRGNYGYTF. The CDR3 region has the DNA TGTGCCACCAGCGAGATAAGGGGGAACTATGGCTACACCTTC.

The chain links TRBV4-1 to TRBJ1-2, with D uncertain. CDR1 and CDR2 from the germline V gene are MGHRA and YSYEKL. This CDR3 has 17 residues. The V and J ends lost 0 bases and 0 bases respectively, with 14 bases between them. This CDR3 reads CASSQDLTDGANYGYTF. CDR3 DNA: TGCGCCAGCAGCCAAGATCTCACCGACGGAGCTAACTATGGCTACACCTTC.

The genes are TRBV11-3 and TRBJ2-1, with 7 bases lining up with TRBD1. The CDR3 consists of 18 residues. Germline assignment: CDR1 SGHNT and CDR2 YENEEA. After removal of 5 bases from V and 0 bases from J, the junction contained 13 bases not matched to a gene. The CDR3 sequence: CASSPHPGTEYSYNEQFF. Written as DNA, the CDR3 is TGTGCCAGCAGCCCCCACCCCGGGACAGAATACTCCTACAATGAGCAGTTCTTC.

The rearrangement uses TRBV6-5 and TRBJ2-7; 10 nucleotides agree with TRBD1. Germline V gene data show CDR1 as MNHEY and CDR2 as SVGAGI. V was clipped by 2 bases and J by 3 bases; unmatched bases: 4. This CDR3 contains 15 residues. DNA of the CDR3: TGTGCCAGCAGTTACGGGACAGGGGCAATCTACGAGCAGTACTTC. This translates into CASSYGTGAIYEQYF.

The chain carries TRBV7-6 and TRBJ2-5; D not resolved. The V and J ends lost 5 bases and 4 bases respectively, with 11 bases between them. Germline loops: CDR1 SGHVS, CDR2 FNYEAQ. CDR3 size: 13 residues. The CDR3 protein is CASSRIQTETQYF. The DNA for the CDR3 is TGTGCCAGCAGCAGGATACAGACAGAGACCCAGTACTTC.

This chain joins TRBV4-3 and TRBJ1-1, with 9 bases identical to TRBD1. The CDR3 runs to 14 residues. Unmatched junction bases numbered 7, after V lost 5 bases and J lost 6 bases. Germline CDR1 LGHNA, CDR2 YSLEER. The CDR3 loop is CASSFGQGSPEAFF. The CDR3 region has the DNA TGCGCCAGCAGCTTTGGACAGGGGAGTCCTGAAGCTTTCTTT.

V is TRBV27 and J is TRBJ2-5; 14 nucleotides match TRBD2. The end of the DNA fits TRBJ2-7 better, so the J call may be wrong. This CDR3 is built from 16 residues. Germline CDR1 MNHEY, CDR2 SMNVEV (reference sequence). Here the CDR3 reads CASSRLAGGGPYEQYF. In DNA form, the CDR3 reads TGTGCCAGCAGTCGACTAGCGGGAGGGGGGCCCTACGAGCAGTACTTC.

The chain couples TRBV6-5 to TRBJ2-1; the match to TRBD1 covers 9 bases. The CDR3 has 13 amino acids. The trim removed 6 bases at V and 10 bases at J, leaving 7 bases unmatched. Germline loops: CDR1 MNHEY, CDR2 SVGAGI. In nucleotides, the CDR3 is TGTGCCAGCAGCGGACAGGGGAAAAGGGAGCAGTTCTTC. Protein: CASSGQGKREQFF.

The gene calls are TRBV6-5 and TRBJ2-2; 8 nucleotides match TRBD1. The germline V gene encodes CDR1 MNHEY and CDR2 SVGAGI. This CDR3 is 16 amino acids long. With V trimmed by 0 bases and J by 4 bases, 4 bases remained unmatched. CDR3 in DNA: TGTGCCAGCAGTTACTCGACGGACAGGGCCACCGGGGAGCTGTTTTTT. Translation: CASSYSTDRATGELFF.

This chain links TRBV27 with TRBJ1-2; D may be TRBD1 (5 bases). V lost 10 bases and J 1 base, leaving 19 bases between the germline ends. The CDR3 runs to 15 residues. The germline V gene encodes CDR1 MNHEY and CDR2 SMNVEV (reference sequence). Written as DNA, the CDR3 is TGTGCCACCAGCCACATAGAGACAGTTAACTATGGCTACACCTTC. Amino acids: CATSHIETVNYGYTF.

J is TRBJ2-1 and V is TRBV19; D ambiguous. V was clipped by 3 bases and J by 7 bases, with 10 bases between them. Per germline, CDR1 LNHDA and CDR2 SQIVND (reference sequence). The CDR3 contains 13 residues. CDR3 nucleotide sequence: TGTGCCAGTAGTATCTTTTATGCGAATGAGCAGTTCTTC. Protein product: CASSIFYANEQFF.

This clone was seen once. The CDR3 protein is CASSAETGYSTEAFF. The CDR3 nucleotides are TGCGCCAGCAGCGCCGAAACAGGGTATAGCACTGAAGCTTTCTTT. The gene calls are TRBV5-1 and TRBJ1-1; D perhaps matches TRBD1 (6 bases). The CDR3 is 15 residues long. V lost 4 bases, J lost 4 bases, and 17 bases lay in between. Germline values: CDR1 SGHRS, CDR2 YFSETQ. The full variable domain, in which reference TRBV5-1 and TRBJ1-1 provide the parts outside the CDR3, is KAGVTQTPRYLIKTRGQQVTLSCSPISGHRSVSWYQQTPGQGLQFLFEYFSETQRNKGNFPGRFSGRQFSNSRSEMNVSTLELGDSALYLCASSAETGYSTEAFFGQGTRLTVV.

In this sample, this clone turned up a few times. The V call is TRBV11-2, the J call TRBJ2-7, with 8 bases matching TRBD2. This CDR3 is 14 amino acids long. Germline V CDR1 and CDR2: SGHAT, FQNNGV. After removal of 3 bases from V and 4 bases from J, the junction contained 5 bases not matched to a gene. The CDR3 loop reads CASSLGSGGYEQYF. CDR3 bases: TGTGCCAGCAGCTTGGGGTCGGGGGGGTACGAGCAGTACTTC.

J is TRBJ2-3 and V is TRBV9; the D gene is possibly TRBD1 (6 bases). CDR3 length: 16 amino acids. Germline lookup yields CDR1 SGDLS and CDR2 YYNGEE. V dropped 4 bases and J dropped 2 bases, with 17 bases sitting between them. CDR3 sequence reads: CASSTNTGYSTDTQYF. DNA of the CDR3: TGTGCCAGCAGCACAAATACAGGGTATTCCACAGATACGCAGTATTTT.

In DNA, the CDR3 is TGCGCCAGCAGCCAGGGATTAGGGGGCCTGAGCTCCTACGAGCAGTACTTC. It encodes CASSQGLGGLSSYEQYF. This chain uses TRBV4-3 with TRBJ2-7; TRBD1 matches 7 bases. CDR1 is LGHNA and CDR2 is YSLEER in the germline V gene. The ends lost 3 bases at V and 0 bases at J; junction bases unmatched: 11. This CDR3 region has 17 residues.